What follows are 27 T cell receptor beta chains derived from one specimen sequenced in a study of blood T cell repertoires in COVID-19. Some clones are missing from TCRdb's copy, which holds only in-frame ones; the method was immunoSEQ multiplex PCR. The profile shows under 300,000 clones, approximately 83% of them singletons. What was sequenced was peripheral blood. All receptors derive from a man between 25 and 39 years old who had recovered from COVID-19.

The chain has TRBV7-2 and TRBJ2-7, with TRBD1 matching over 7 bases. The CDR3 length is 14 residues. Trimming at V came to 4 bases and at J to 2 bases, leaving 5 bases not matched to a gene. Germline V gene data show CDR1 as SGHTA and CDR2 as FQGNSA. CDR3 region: CASSSYGTAYEQYV. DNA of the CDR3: TGTGCCAGCAGCTCCTACGGGACAGCCTACGAGCAGTACGTC.

This CDR3 reads CASSQNPRDRGAYSGNTIYF. CDR3 coding DNA: TGCGCCAGCAGCCAAAATCCCCGGGACAGGGGGGCCTACTCTGGAAACACCATATATTTT. The chain uses TRBV4-1 and TRBJ1-3; 11 nucleotides align to TRBD1. With 2 bases clipped from V and 0 bases from J, the junction kept 12 bases outside the gene matches. The CDR3 has 20 residues. Germline CDR1 and CDR2: MGHRA and YSYEKL.

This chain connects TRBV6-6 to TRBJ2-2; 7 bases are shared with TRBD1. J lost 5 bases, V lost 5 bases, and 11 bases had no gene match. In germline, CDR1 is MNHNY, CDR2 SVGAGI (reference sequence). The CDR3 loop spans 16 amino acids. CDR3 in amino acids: CASSPRRQGLTGELFF. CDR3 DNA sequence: TGTGCCAGCAGTCCCCGACGACAGGGATTGACCGGGGAGCTGTTTTTT.

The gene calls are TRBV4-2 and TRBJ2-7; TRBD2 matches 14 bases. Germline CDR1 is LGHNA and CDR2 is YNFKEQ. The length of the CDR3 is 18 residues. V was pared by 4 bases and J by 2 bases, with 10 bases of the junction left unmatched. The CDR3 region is CASSLTTSGGADAYEQYF. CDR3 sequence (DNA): TGTGCCAGCAGCCTCACGACTAGCGGGGGGGCTGACGCCTACGAGCAGTACTTC.

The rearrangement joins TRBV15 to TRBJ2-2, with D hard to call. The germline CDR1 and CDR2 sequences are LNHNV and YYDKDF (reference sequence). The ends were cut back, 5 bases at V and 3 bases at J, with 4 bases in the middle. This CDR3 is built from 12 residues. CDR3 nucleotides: TGTGCCACCAGCCGTGACACCGGGGAGCTGTTTTTT. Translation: CATSRDTGELFF. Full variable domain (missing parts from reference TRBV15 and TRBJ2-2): DAMVIQNPRYQVTQFGKPVTLSCSQTLNHNVMYWYQQKSSQAPKLLFHYYDKDFNNEADTPDNFQSRRPNTSFCFLDIRSPGLGDTAMYLCATSRDTGELFFGEGSRLTVL.

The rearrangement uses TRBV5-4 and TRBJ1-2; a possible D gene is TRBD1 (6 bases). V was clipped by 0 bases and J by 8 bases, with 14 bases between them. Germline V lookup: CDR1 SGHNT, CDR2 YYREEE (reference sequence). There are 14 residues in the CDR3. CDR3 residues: CASSLDRVTGGYTF. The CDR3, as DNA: TGTGCCAGCAGCTTGGACAGGGTAACGGGCGGCTACACCTTC.

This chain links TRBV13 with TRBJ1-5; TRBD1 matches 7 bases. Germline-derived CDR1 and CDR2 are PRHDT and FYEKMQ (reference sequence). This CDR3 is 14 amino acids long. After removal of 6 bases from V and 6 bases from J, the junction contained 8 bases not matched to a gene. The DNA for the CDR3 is TGTGCCAGCAGACCTGACAGGGTAGGTCAGCCCCAGCATTTT. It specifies CASRPDRVGQPQHF.

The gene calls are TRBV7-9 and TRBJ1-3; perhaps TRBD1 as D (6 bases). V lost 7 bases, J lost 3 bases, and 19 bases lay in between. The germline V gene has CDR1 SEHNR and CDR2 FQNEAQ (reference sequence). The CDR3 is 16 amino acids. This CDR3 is CASIASLGGLGNTIYF. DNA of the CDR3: TGTGCCAGCATCGCCTCACTCGGGGGGCTTGGAAACACCATATATTTT.

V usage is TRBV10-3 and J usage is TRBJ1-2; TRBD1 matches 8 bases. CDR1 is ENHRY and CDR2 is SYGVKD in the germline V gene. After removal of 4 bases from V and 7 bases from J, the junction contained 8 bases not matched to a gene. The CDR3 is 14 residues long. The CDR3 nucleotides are TGTGCCATCAGTGCCACGACAGGGGTGACTGGCTACACCTTC. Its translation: CAISATTGVTGYTF.

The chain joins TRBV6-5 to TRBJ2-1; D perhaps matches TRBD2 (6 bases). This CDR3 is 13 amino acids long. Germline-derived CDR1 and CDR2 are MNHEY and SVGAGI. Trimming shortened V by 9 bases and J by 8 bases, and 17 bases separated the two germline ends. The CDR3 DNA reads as TGTGCCAGTTCCCTGGGAGGAGTCGATGAGCAGTTCTTC. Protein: CASSLGGVDEQFF.

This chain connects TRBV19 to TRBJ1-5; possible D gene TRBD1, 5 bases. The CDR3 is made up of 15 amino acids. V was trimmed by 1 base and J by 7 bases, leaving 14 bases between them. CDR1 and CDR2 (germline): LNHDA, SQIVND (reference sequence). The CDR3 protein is CASSIVEGEVQPQHF. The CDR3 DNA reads TGTGCCAGTAGTATAGTTGAAGGGGAGGTACAGCCCCAGCATTTT. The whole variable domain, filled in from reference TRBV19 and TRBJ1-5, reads DGGITQSPKYLFRKEGQNVTLSCEQNLNHDAMYWYRQDPGQGLRLIYYSQIVNDFQKGDIAEGYSVSREKKESFPLTVTSAQKNPTAFYLCASSIVEGEVQPQHFGDGTRLSIL.

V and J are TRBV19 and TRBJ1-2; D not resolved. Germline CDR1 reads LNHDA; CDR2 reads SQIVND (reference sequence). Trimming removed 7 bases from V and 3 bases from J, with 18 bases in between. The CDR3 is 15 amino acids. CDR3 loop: CASTPGEGRYYGYTF. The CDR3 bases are TGTGCCAGTACCCCCGGGGAGGGCCGGTACTATGGCTACACCTTC. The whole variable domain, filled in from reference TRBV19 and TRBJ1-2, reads DGGITQSPKYLFRKEGQNVTLSCEQNLNHDAMYWYRQDPGQGLRLIYYSQIVNDFQKGDIAEGYSVSREKKESFPLTVTSAQKNPTAFYLCASTPGEGRYYGYTFGSGTRLTVV.

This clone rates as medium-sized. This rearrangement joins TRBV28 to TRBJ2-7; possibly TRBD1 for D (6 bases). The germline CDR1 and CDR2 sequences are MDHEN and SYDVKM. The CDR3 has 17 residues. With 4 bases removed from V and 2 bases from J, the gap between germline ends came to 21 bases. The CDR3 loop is CASSSTRRTATTYEQYV. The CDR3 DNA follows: TGTGCCAGCAGTTCAACTCGGCGGACAGCAACCACCTACGAGCAGTACGTC.

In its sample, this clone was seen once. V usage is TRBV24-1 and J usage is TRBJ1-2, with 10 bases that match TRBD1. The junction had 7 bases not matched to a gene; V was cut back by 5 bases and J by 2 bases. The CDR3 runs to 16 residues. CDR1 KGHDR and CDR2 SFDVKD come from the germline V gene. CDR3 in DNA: TGTGCCACCAGTGTTAGGGACAGGGGAGCCAACTATGGCTACACCTTC. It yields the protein CATSVRDRGANYGYTF.

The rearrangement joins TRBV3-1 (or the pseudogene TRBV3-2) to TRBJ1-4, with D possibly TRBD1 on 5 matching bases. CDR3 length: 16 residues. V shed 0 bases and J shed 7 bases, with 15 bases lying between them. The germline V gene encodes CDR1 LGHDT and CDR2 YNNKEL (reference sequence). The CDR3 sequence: CASSQEIPGRSEKLFF. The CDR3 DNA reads TGTGCCAGCAGCCAAGAAATCCCAGGGAGGTCTGAAAAACTGTTTTTT.

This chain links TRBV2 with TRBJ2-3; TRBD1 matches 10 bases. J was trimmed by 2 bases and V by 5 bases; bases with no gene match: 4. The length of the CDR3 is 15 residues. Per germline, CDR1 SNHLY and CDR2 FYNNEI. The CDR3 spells CASSPGQGSTDTQYF. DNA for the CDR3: TGTGCCAGCAGTCCGGGACAGGGGTCCACAGATACGCAGTATTTT.

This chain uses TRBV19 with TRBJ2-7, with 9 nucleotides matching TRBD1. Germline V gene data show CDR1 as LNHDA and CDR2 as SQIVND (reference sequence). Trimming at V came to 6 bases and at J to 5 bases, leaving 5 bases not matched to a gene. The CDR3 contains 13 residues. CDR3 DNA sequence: TGTGCCAGTAGGGGACAGGGTTTCGACGAGCAGTACTTC. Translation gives CASRGQGFDEQYF.

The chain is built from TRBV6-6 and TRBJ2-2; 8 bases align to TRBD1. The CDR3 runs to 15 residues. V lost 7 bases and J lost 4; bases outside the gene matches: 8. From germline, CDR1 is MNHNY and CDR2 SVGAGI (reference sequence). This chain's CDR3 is CASTEQGQVTGELFF. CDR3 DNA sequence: TGTGCCAGCACCGAACAGGGACAGGTCACCGGGGAGCTGTTTTTT.

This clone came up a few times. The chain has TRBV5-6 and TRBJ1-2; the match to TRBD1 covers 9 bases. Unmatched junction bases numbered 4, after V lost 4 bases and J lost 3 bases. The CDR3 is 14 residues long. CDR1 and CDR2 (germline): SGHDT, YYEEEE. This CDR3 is CASSTTGGHYGYTF. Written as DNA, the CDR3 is TGTGCCAGCAGCACTACAGGGGGCCACTATGGCTACACCTTC.

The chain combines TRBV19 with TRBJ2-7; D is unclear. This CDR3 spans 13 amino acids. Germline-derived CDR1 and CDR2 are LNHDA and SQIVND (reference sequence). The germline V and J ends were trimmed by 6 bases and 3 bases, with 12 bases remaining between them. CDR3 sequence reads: CASRDEQDYEQYF. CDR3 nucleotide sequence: TGTGCCAGTAGAGACGAGCAGGACTACGAGCAGTACTTC.

CDR3 sequence (DNA): TGTGCCAGCCGAGACGACAGAATAGATGGCTACACCTTC. This translates into CASRDDRIDGYTF. V gene TRBV12-3 or TRBV12-4 combines with J gene TRBJ1-2; a possible D gene is TRBD1 (5 bases). CDR3 length: 13 amino acids. Deletions cut 8 bases from V and 6 bases from J, with 16 bases between.

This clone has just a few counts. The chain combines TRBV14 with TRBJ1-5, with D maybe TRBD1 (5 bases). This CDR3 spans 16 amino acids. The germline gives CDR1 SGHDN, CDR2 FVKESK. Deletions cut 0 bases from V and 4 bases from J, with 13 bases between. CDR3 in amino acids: CASSQERRGLNQPQHF. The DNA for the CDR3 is TGTGCCAGCAGCCAAGAAAGGCGGGGCCTAAATCAGCCCCAGCATTTT.

The CDR3 coding sequence is TGTGCCAGCAGCCCTGGACTAGCGGGGATAGGTAACACCGGGGAGCTGTTTTTT. It yields the protein CASSPGLAGIGNTGELFF. The V call is TRBV7-8, the J call TRBJ2-2, with TRBD2 matching over 12 bases. Germline V lookup: CDR1 SGHVS, CDR2 FQNEAQ. With V trimmed by 5 bases and J by 2 bases, 9 bases remained unmatched. The CDR3 totals 18 residues.

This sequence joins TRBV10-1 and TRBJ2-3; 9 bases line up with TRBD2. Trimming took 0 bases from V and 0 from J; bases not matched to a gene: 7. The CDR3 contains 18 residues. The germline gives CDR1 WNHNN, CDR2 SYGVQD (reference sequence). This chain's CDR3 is CASSESIAGGPSTDTQYF. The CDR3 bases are TGCGCCAGCAGTGAGTCGATCGCGGGGGGGCCTAGCACAGATACGCAGTATTTT.

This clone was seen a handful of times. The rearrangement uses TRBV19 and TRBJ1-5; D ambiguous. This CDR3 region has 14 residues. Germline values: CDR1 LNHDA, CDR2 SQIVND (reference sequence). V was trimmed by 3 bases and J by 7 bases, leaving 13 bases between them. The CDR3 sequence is CASSIIVRSQPQHF. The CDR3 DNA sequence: TGTGCCAGTAGTATCATAGTGAGGAGCCAGCCCCAGCATTTT.

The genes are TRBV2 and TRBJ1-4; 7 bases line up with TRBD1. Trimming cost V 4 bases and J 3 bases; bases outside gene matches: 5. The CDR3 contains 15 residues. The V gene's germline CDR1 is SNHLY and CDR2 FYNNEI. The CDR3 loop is CASSGRQGANEKLFF. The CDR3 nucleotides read TGTGCCAGCAGTGGCCGACAGGGTGCTAATGAAAAACTGTTTTTT.

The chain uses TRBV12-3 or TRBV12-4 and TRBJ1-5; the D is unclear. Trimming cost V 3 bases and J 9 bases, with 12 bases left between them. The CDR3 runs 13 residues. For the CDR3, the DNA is TGTGCCAGCAGTTTCGACGGGTTCAGGCCCCAGCATTTT. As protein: CASSFDGFRPQHF.